The source of this T cell receptor (beta chain) is a study of blood T cell repertoires in COVID-19. Overall study context: From T cells, B-cell-depleted T cells, or PBMCs came the material, which was cDNA or gDNA.

This CDR3 is built from 17 residues. Under the authors' procedure: Reference gene primer amplification in the assay estimated nucleated cell counts. Using immunoSEQ multiplex PCR, the repertoire was profiled, and TCRdb retains in-frame clones only, with some absent. Clone size and the V and J calls come from that table; the DNA yielded D and trimming. This table has nearly 350,000 clones, over 80% appearing once. Seattle-derived patients entered the study during active infection and were followed longitudinally. The sequence was collected from a woman aged 45-65 years with COVID-19, enrolled during active disease. The chain employs TRBV21-1 and TRBJ1-4; no check of the table's D call, TRBD1, against the DNA was made. TRBV21-1 is tagged as a pseudogene. Sequencing was carried out using peripheral blood. CDR3 in DNA: TGTGCCAGCAGCAAAGGGGGACAGGGGGCTTACCTGGGGAAACTGTTTTTT. It encodes CASSKGGQGAYLGKLFF.